A selection of T cell receptor beta chains follows, all from one sample in a study of T cells after yellow fever vaccination. A single record per CDR3 protein comes from TCRdb applying MiXCR to the 5' RACE reads. This sample has 240,000 or so distinct CDR3 sequences; about 7.1% occur once, and the top ten carry roughly 0.9%. The sample consisted of CD4+ T cells sorted from PBMCs, taken 15 days after the yellow fever booster vaccination. The receptor set was obtained from a man between 25 and 39 years old who received the YFV17D yellow fever vaccine. Both conserved end residues are part of each CDR3. A D gene is named only where the DNA matches it firmly. The size of a clone is reported for some rows only, either as once, few or many, or as a class for expanded clones.

TRBV20-1	TRBJ2-1	few	-	TGCAGTGCTAGAGATGACGGGACTTACTCCTACAATGAGCAGTTCTTC	CSARDDGTYSYNEQFF
TRBV2	TRBJ2-2	few	-	TGTGCCACCGGAGAGGCCGGGGAGCTGTTTTTT	CATGEAGELFF
TRBV9	TRBJ2-1	few	TRBD2	TGTGCCAGCAGCGTAGCCAGCGGGAGAGGTTACAATGAGCAGTTCTTC	CASSVASGRGYNEQFF
TRBV3-1	TRBJ2-7	few	TRBD1	TGTGCCAGCAGGGAGAGGGGACAGGGTTCCGAGCAGTACTTC	CASRERGQGSEQYF
TRBV3-1	TRBJ2-1	few	TRBD2	TGTGCCAGCAGCCTACGGGCTAGCGGGAACAATGAGCAGTTCTTC	CASSLRASGNNEQFF
TRBV15	TRBJ2-7	few	TRBD2	TGTGCCACCAGCAGAGAGGTTTTCCTAGCGGGAGTTCACGAGCAGTACTTC	CATSREVFLAGVHEQYF
TRBV7-8	TRBJ1-4	few	TRBD1	TGTGCCAGCAGCTTAGCCGGGACAGCTTATGAAAAACTGTTTTTT	CASSLAGTAYEKLFF
TRBV28	TRBJ2-2	-	-	TGTGCCACCCCACAGGGTCCGAACACCGGGGAGCTGTTTTTT	CATPQGPNTGELFF
TRBV12-3/TRBV12-4	TRBJ1-4	few	TRBD1	TGTGCCAGCAGGGGACAGGGAATGACTAATGAAAAACTGTTTTTT	CASRGQGMTNEKLFF
TRBV9	TRBJ2-5	many	-	TGTGCCAGCAGCAATAGCGGAGGAGAGACCCAGTACTTC	CASSNSGGETQYF
TRBV2	TRBJ1-6	-	TRBD1	TGTGCTTGCCGGACAGGGTCCCGCTTGAATTCACCCCTCCACTTT	CACRTGSRLNSPLHF